A single sample gave rise to the 25 T cell receptor beta chains below, sequenced in a study of early T cells in non-severe SARS-CoV-2 infection. TCRdb analysed the 5' RACE reads with MiXCR anew, one entry per CDR3 protein. The sample contains tens of thousands of distinct CDR3 sequences, 9% to 15% of which appear only once. What was sequenced was whole blood. The receptor source for this set is an adult who was a healthcare worker with PCR-confirmed SARS-CoV-2 infection or an uninfected control (not recorded which).

This clonotype was observed at least ten times. The rearrangement joins TRBV7-8 to TRBJ2-1; the D call may be TRBD1 or TRBD2 (5 bases each). V was clipped by 5 bases and J by 0 bases, with 17 bases between them. The CDR3 runs to 17 residues. Germline V gene lookup returns CDR1 SGHVS and CDR2 FQNEAQ. CDR3 amino acids: CASSTRPRGSSYNEQFF. The CDR3 DNA reads TGTGCCAGCAGCACCCGGCCCCGGGGCAGCTCCTACAATGAGCAGTTCTTC.

V gene TRBV18 combines with J gene TRBJ2-5; D possibly corresponds to TRBD1 (5 bases). The V end was cut by 6 bases, the J end by 2 bases, with 13 bases between. The CDR3 has 14 residues. The germline CDR1 and CDR2 sequences are KGHSH and LQKENI. The chain's CDR3 is CASSVDRYQETQYF. The CDR3 nucleotides read TGTGCCAGCTCTGTTGACAGATATCAAGAGACCCAGTACTTC.

This clonotype was counted only a few times. The rearrangement joins TRBV27 to TRBJ1-6; TRBD1 matches 10 bases. Germline CDR1 is MNHEY and CDR2 is SMNVEV (reference sequence). The trim removed 6 bases at V and 9 bases at J, leaving 8 bases unmatched. CDR3 length: 15 amino acids. In DNA, the CDR3 is TGTGCCAGCAGAGGGGGGACAGGGGTATTTTCACCCCTCCACTTT. Amino acids: CASRGGTGVFSPLHF.

This chain links TRBV5-1 with TRBJ2-3; tentatively, D is TRBD2 (6 bases). V gave up 0 bases and J gave up 2 bases, with 13 bases separating them. CDR1 is SGHRS and CDR2 is YFSETQ in the germline V gene. The CDR3 has 16 residues. The CDR3 spells CASSLAGGAYTDTQYF. CDR3 bases: TGCGCCAGCAGCTTGGCCGGCGGGGCCTACACAGATACGCAGTATTTT.

The sample holds a few counts of this clonotype. This sequence joins TRBV5-6 and TRBJ2-3; D gene uncertain. Germline loops: CDR1 SGHDT, CDR2 YYEEEE. V dropped 4 bases and J dropped 1 base, with 7 bases sitting between them. The CDR3 has 13 amino acids. The CDR3 coding sequence is TGTGCCAGCAGCCCGGACCGCACAGATACGCAGTATTTT. Residues: CASSPDRTDTQYF.

This clonotype was picked up many times. This chain links TRBV29-1 with TRBJ2-7, with D perhaps matching TRBD1 or TRBD2 (5 bases each). Germline loops: CDR1 SQVTM, CDR2 ANQGSEA. The V and J ends lost 6 bases and 2 bases respectively, with 11 bases between them. There are 12 residues in the CDR3. CDR3 in amino acids: CSVGDGTYEQYF. CDR3 sequence (DNA): TGCAGCGTAGGGGACGGAACCTACGAGCAGTACTTC.

The chain recombines TRBV12-3 or TRBV12-4 with TRBJ2-5; the D gene is possibly TRBD1 (6 bases). The V end lost 6 bases, the J end lost 4 bases, and 15 bases lay between the germline ends. This CDR3 has 14 residues. The CDR3 bases are TGTGCCAGCAGCCTGAGCGCACAGGGAGAGACCCAGTACTTC. Its protein product is CASSLSAQGETQYF.

The CDR3, as DNA: TGTGCCAGCAGCCGGGTGACTAATGAAAAACTGTTTTTT. It translates to CASSRVTNEKLFF. The gene calls are TRBV6-5 and TRBJ1-4; no reliable D call. The germline V gene encodes CDR1 MNHEY and CDR2 SVGAGI. The CDR3 has 13 residues. Trimming removed 6 bases at V and 2 bases at J, with 7 bases between.

The rearrangement joins TRBV29-1 to TRBJ2-7; 7 positions match TRBD2. CDR3 length: 15 residues. Per germline, CDR1 SQVTM and CDR2 ANQGSEA. The junction had 14 bases not matched to a gene; V was cut back by 7 bases and J by 2 bases. The CDR3 region is CSGKFWAGDTYEQYF. The DNA of the CDR3 is TGCAGCGGCAAATTTTGGGCGGGGGATACCTACGAGCAGTACTTC.

This clonotype was detected only a few times. This chain connects TRBV7-2 to TRBJ2-5; TRBD1 might be the D (6 bases). The CDR3 runs to 17 residues. Looked up from germline, CDR1 is SGHTA and CDR2 is FQGNSA. V dropped 5 bases and J dropped 1 base, with 20 bases sitting between them. In DNA, the CDR3 is TGTGCCAGCAGCCGAACGAACAAATGGACAGTCCAAGAGACCCAGTACTTC. This codes for CASSRTNKWTVQETQYF.

This clonotype was counted many times. CDR3: CASNRGYVNYGYTF. The CDR3 bases are TGTGCCAGCAACCGGGGATACGTTAACTATGGCTACACCTTC. The J gene is TRBJ1-2, the V gene TRBV6-2 or TRBV6-3; D ambiguous. The CDR3 is 14 residues long. Germline loops: CDR1 MNHEY, CDR2 SVGEGT. Deletions cut 7 bases from V and 1 base from J, with 13 bases between.

This clonotype was picked up a small number of times. The genes are TRBV10-3 and TRBJ1-5; maybe TRBD1 (5 bases). Germline V CDR1 and CDR2: ENHRY, SYGVKD. V was cut by 6 bases and J by 0 bases, with 12 bases left in between. The CDR3 has 15 residues. The CDR3 spells CAIRDDSYSNQPQHF. CDR3 nucleotides: TGTGCCATCAGAGATGACAGTTATAGCAATCAGCCCCAGCATTTT.

This clonotype came up many times. The chain is built from TRBV7-9 and TRBJ2-5; D is ambiguous. V was cut by 5 bases and J by 0 bases, with 16 bases left in between. Germline V gives CDR1 SEHNR, CDR2 FQNEAQ (reference sequence). This CDR3 has 16 residues. The CDR3 spells CASSPKIVRDQETQYF. CDR3 nucleotide sequence: TGTGCCAGCAGCCCAAAGATAGTCCGGGACCAAGAGACCCAGTACTTC. Full variable domain (missing parts from reference TRBV7-9 and TRBJ2-5): DTGVSQNPRHKITKRGQNVTFRCDPISEHNRLYWYRQTLGQGPEFLTYFQNEAQLEKSRLLSDRFSAERPKGSFSTLEIQRTEQGDSAMYLCASSPKIVRDQETQYFGPGTRLLVL.

This clonotype came up many times. The chain employs TRBV7-9 and TRBJ1-1; a possible D gene is TRBD1 (6 bases). The germline gives CDR1 SEHNR, CDR2 FQNEAQ (reference sequence). The CDR3 has 15 residues. Trimming took 5 bases from V and 6 from J, leaving 19 bases between them. The CDR3 DNA is TGTGCCAGCAGCAATGTTCAACAGGGTAGGGCTGAAGCTTTCTTT. As protein: CASSNVQQGRAEAFF.

This clonotype was detected many times. J is TRBJ2-3 and V is TRBV10-2, with a tentative D call TRBD1 (5 bases). The ends were cut back, 0 bases at V and 0 bases at J, with 13 bases in the middle. The CDR3 consists of 17 residues. Looked up from germline, CDR1 is WSHSY and CDR2 is SAAADI. The CDR3 protein is CASSESQKGPSTDTQYF. CDR3 DNA: TGCGCCAGCAGTGAGTCCCAAAAGGGGCCCAGCACAGATACGCAGTATTTT.

This clonotype was recorded only once. The chain links TRBV10-3 to TRBJ1-1; D call uncertain. The CDR3 runs 13 residues. Looked up from germline, CDR1 is ENHRY and CDR2 is SYGVKD. Trimming shortened V by 10 bases and J by 0 bases, and 12 bases separated the two germline ends. Here the CDR3 reads CATKEYMNTEAFF. The CDR3 DNA reads as TGTGCCACCAAGGAATATATGAACACTGAAGCTTTCTTT.

V and J are TRBV7-8 and TRBJ2-5; the D is unclear. In germline, CDR1 is SGHVS, CDR2 FQNEAQ. V lost 0 bases and J 7 bases, leaving 12 bases between the germline ends. CDR3 length: 14 amino acids. The CDR3, as DNA: TGTGCCAGCAGCTTAGCCTCGTCCCTGTTGACCCAGTACTTC. It codes for CASSLASSLLTQYF.

V usage is TRBV7-3 and J usage is TRBJ1-6; no clear D. V lost 6 bases and J 5 bases, leaving 14 bases between the germline ends. This CDR3 contains 15 residues. Germline CDR1 SGHTA, CDR2 FQGTGA. CDR3 loop: CASSPAGGHNSPLHF. The CDR3 nucleotides read TGTGCCAGCAGTCCCGCCGGAGGCCATAATTCACCCCTCCACTTT.

This clonotype has just a few counts. The V and J genes are TRBV27 and TRBJ2-7; D remains ambiguous. The germline V and J ends were trimmed by 2 bases and 6 bases, with 11 bases remaining between them. CDR1 MNHEY and CDR2 SMNVEV come from the germline V gene (reference sequence). The CDR3 is made up of 13 amino acids. CDR3 sequence: CASSLISLGEQYF. Written as DNA, the CDR3 is TGTGCCAGCAGTTTAATTTCCCTGGGCGAGCAGTACTTC.

CDR3 DNA: TGCAGCGTTGGCAGTCAGCTTGGGACAGATGGCTACACCTTC. It specifies CSVGSQLGTDGYTF. The rearrangement links TRBV29-1 to TRBJ1-2; TRBD1 agrees at 7 bases. The CDR3 extends over 14 amino acids. CDR1 is SQVTM, CDR2 ANQGSEA, per germline. V shed 4 bases, J shed 6 bases, and the junction held 11 bases outside the gene matches.

The V call is TRBV28, the J call TRBJ2-7; 8 bases match TRBD1. The CDR3 runs to 16 residues. Trimming took 5 bases from V and 5 from J; bases not matched to a gene: 14. The germline V gene encodes CDR1 MDHEN and CDR2 SYDVKM. The CDR3 DNA is TGTGCCAGCAGTCCCCTCCTCTTGACAGGGGTTGACGAGCAGTACTTC. Its protein is CASSPLLLTGVDEQYF.

In this sample, this clonotype turned up many times. The chain is built from TRBV10-1 and TRBJ2-7; no reliable D call. This CDR3 comprises 12 residues. Germline V lookup: CDR1 WNHNN, CDR2 SYGVQD (reference sequence). Trimming took 6 bases from V and 6 from J, leaving 12 bases between them. CDR3 in amino acids: CASRYRRAEQYF. CDR3 DNA sequence: TGCGCCAGCAGGTACCGTCGTGCCGAGCAGTACTTC.

This clonotype was recorded a few times. The J gene is TRBJ1-2, the V gene TRBV5-1; 9 positions match TRBD1. CDR3 size: 15 residues. Germline lookup yields CDR1 SGHRS and CDR2 YFSETQ. The junction had 7 bases not matched to a gene; V was cut back by 3 bases and J by 4 bases. CDR3 loop: CASSSSAGQGYGYTF. The CDR3 coding sequence is TGCGCCAGCAGCTCGTCCGCGGGACAGGGCTATGGCTACACCTTC.

V and J are TRBV5-6 and TRBJ2-7; the match to TRBD2 covers 10 bases. V trimming: 0 bases; J trimming: 2 bases; junction bases outside the gene matches: 5. CDR1 is SGHDT and CDR2 is YYEEEE in the germline V gene. The CDR3 has 16 amino acids. CDR3 sequence reads: CASSLESGGATYEQYF. In DNA form, the CDR3 reads TGTGCCAGCAGCTTGGAGAGCGGGGGGGCGACCTACGAGCAGTACTTC.

This sequence joins TRBV6-5 and TRBJ1-4; the D gene is possibly TRBD1 (5 bases). Trimming shortened V by 3 bases and J by 0 bases, and 14 bases separated the two germline ends. The germline CDR1 and CDR2 sequences are MNHEY and SVGAGI. The CDR3 is made up of 17 amino acids. Here the CDR3 DNA reads TGTGCCAGCAGTTATGGGGCTACCCCTGCAACTAATGAAAAACTGTTTTTT. This sequence encodes CASSYGATPATNEKLFF.